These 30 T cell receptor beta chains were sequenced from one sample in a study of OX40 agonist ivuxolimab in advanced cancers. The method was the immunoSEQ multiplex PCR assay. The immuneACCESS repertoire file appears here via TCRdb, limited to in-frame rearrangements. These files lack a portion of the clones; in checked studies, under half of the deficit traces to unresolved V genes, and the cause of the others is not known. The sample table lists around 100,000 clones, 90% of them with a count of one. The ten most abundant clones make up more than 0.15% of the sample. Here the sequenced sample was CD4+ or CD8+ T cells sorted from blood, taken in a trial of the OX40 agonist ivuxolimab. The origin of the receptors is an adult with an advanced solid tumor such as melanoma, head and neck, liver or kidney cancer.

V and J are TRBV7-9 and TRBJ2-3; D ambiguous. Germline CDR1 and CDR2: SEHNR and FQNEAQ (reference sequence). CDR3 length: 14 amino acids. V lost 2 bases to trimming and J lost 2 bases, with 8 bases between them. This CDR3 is CASSLYGPTDTQYF. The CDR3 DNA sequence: TGTGCCAGCAGCTTATACGGGCCCACAGATACGCAGTATTTT.

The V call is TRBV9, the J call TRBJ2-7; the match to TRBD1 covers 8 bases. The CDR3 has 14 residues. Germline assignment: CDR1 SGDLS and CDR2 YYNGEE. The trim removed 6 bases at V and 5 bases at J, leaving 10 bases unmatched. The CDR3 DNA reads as TGTGCCAGCAATTTAGGACAGGGCAGCAACGAGCAGTACTTC. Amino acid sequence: CASNLGQGSNEQYF.

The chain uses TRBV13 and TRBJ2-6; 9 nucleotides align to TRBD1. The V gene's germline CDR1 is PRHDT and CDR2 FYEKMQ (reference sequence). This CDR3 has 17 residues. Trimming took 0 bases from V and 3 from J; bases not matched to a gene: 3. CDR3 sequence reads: CASSLGQGAGGANVLTF. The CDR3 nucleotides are TGTGCCAGCAGCTTAGGACAGGGGGCGGGTGGGGCCAACGTCCTGACTTTC.

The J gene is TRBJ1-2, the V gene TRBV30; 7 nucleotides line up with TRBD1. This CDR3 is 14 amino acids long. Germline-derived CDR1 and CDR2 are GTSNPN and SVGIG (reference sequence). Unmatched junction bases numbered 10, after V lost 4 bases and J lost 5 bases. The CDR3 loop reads CAWTRRATGYGYTF. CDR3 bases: TGTGCCTGGACCCGTAGGGCGACAGGGTATGGCTACACCTTC.

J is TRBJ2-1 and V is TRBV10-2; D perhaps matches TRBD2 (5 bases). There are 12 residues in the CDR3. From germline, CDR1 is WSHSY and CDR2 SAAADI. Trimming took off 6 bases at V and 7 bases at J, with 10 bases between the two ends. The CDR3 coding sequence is TGCGCCAGCAGCCACCGGGGAAATGAGCAGTTCTTC. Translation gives CASSHRGNEQFF.

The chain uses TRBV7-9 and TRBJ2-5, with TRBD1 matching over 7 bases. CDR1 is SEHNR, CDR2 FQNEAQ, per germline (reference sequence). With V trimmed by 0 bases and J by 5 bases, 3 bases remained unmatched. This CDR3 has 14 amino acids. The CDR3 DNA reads TGTGCCAGCAGCTTAGCAGGGGGCGGGGAGACCCAGTACTTC. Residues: CASSLAGGGETQYF.

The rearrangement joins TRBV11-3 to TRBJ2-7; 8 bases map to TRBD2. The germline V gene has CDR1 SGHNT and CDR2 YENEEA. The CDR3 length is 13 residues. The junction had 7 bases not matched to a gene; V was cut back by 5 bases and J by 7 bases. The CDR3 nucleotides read TGTGCCAGCAGCATCGGGGGGGCGCGGGAGCAGTACTTC. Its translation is CASSIGGAREQYF.

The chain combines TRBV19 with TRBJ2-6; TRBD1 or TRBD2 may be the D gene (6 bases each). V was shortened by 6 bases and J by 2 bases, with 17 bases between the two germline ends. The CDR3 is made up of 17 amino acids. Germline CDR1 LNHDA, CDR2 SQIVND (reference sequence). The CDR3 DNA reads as TGTGCCAGTAGCCGGGGGCAGGGAAGGACTGGGGCCAACGTCCTGACTTTC. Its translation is CASSRGQGRTGANVLTF. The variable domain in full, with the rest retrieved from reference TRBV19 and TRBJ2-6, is DGGITQSPKYLFRKEGQNVTLSCEQNLNHDAMYWYRQDPGQGLRLIYYSQIVNDFQKGDIAEGYSVSREKKESFPLTVTSAQKNPTAFYLCASSRGQGRTGANVLTFGAGSRLTVL.

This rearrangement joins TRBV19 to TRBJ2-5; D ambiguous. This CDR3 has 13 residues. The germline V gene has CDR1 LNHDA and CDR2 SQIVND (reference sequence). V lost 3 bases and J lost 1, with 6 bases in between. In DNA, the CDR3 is TGTGCCAGTAGTATCCACAGCCAAGAGACCCAGTACTTC. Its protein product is CASSIHSQETQYF. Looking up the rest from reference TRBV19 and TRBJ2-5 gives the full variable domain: DGGITQSPKYLFRKEGQNVTLSCEQNLNHDAMYWYRQDPGQGLRLIYYSQIVNDFQKGDIAEGYSVSREKKESFPLTVTSAQKNPTAFYLCASSIHSQETQYFGPGTRLLVL.

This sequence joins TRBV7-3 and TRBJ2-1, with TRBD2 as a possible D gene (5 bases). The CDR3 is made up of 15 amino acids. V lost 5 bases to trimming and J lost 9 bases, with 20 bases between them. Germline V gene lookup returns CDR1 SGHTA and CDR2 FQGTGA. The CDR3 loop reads CASSKFSRASGEQFF. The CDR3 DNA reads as TGTGCCAGCAGCAAGTTTTCGAGGGCCTCAGGTGAGCAGTTCTTC.

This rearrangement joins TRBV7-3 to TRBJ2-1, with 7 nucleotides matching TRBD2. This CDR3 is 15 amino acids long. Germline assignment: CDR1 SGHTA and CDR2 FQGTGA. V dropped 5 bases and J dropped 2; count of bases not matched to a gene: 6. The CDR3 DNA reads TGTGCCAGCAGCCCGGGGGGAGGCCCCTACAATGAGCAGTTCTTC. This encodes CASSPGGGPYNEQFF.

CDR3 in amino acids: CASSQRTPNTEAFF. The CDR3 DNA follows: TGTGCCAGCAGCCAACGTACACCGAACACTGAAGCTTTCTTT. The chain combines TRBV7-3 with TRBJ1-1; no firm D call. This CDR3 is 14 amino acids long. The V and J ends lost 5 bases and 1 base respectively, with 11 bases between them. Germline CDR1 and CDR2: SGHTA and FQGTGA.

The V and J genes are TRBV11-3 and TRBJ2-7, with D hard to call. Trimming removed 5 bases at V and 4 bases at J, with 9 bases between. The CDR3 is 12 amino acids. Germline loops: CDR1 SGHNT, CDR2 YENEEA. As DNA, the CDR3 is TGTGCCAGCAGCGACGGACCGTACGAGCAGTACTTC. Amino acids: CASSDGPYEQYF. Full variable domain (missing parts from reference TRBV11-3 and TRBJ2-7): EAGVVQSPRYKIIEKKQPVAFWCNPISGHNTLYWYLQNLGQGPELLIRYENEEAVDDSQLPKDRFSAERLKGVDSTLKIQPAELGDSAVYLCASSDGPYEQYFGPGTRLTVT.

The CDR3 loop is CASSLVAVSGNTIYF. CDR3 DNA sequence: TGCGCCAGCAGCTTGGTGGCCGTCTCTGGAAACACCATATATTTT. V usage is TRBV5-1 and J usage is TRBJ1-3; no clear D gene. The CDR3 consists of 15 residues. Germline V lookup: CDR1 SGHRS, CDR2 YFSETQ. With 0 bases removed from V and 0 bases from J, the gap between germline ends came to 7 bases.

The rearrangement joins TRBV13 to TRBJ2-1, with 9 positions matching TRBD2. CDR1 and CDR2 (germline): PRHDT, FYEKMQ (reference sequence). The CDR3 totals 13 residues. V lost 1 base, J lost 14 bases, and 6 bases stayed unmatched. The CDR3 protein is CASSLVQREEKFF. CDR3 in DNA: TGTGCCAGCAGCTTAGTCCAGCGGGAGGAGAAGTTCTTC.

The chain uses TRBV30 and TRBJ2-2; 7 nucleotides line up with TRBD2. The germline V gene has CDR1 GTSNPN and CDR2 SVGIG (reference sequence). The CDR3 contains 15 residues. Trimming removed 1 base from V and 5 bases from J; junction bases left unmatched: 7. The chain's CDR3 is CAWSGGTIRTGELFF. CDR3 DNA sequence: TGTGCCTGGAGTGGGGGGACTATTCGAACCGGGGAGCTGTTTTTT. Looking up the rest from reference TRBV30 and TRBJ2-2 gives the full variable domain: SQTIHQWPATLVQPVGSPLSLECTVEGTSNPNLYWYRQAAGRGLQLLFYSVGIGQISSEVPQNLSASRPQDRQFILSSKKLLLSDSGFYLCAWSGGTIRTGELFFGEGSRLTVL.

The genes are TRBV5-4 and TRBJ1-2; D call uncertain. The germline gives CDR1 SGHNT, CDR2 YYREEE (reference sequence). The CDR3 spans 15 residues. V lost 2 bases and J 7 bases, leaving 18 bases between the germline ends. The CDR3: CASSLVTGIERGYTF. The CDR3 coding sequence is TGTGCCAGCAGCTTAGTAACCGGAATCGAGCGTGGCTACACCTTC.

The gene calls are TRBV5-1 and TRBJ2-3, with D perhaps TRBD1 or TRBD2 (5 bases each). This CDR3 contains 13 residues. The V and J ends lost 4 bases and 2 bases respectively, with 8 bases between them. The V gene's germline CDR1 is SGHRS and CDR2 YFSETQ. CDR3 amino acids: CASSPGTTDTQYF. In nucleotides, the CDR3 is TGCGCCAGCAGCCCCGGGACCACAGATACGCAGTATTTT.

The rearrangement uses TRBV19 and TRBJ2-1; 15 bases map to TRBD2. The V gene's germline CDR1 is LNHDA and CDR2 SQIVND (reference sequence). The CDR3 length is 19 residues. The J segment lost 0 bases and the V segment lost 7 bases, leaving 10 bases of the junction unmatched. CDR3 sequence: CASTRSRTSGRASYNEQFF. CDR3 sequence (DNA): TGTGCCAGTACCAGATCCAGGACTAGCGGGAGGGCCTCCTACAATGAGCAGTTCTTC.

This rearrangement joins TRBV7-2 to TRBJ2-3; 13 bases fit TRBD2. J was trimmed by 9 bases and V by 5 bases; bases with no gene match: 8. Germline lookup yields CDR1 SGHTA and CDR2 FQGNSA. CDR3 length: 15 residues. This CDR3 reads CASSRTSGGLETQYF. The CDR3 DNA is TGTGCCAGCAGCCGGACTAGCGGGGGCCTGGAGACGCAGTATTTT.

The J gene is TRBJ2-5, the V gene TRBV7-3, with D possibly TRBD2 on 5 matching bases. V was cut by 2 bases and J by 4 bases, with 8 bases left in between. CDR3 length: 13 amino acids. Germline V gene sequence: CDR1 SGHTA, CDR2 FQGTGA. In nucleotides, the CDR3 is TGTGCCAGCAGCTTATCCACTAGAGAGACCCAGTACTTC. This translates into CASSLSTRETQYF.

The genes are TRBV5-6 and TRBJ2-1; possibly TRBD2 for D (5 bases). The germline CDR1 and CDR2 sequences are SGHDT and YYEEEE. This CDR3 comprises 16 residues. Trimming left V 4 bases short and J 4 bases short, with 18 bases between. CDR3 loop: CASSGELGRGYNEQFF. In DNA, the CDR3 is TGTGCCAGCAGCGGGGAACTAGGGCGCGGGTACAATGAGCAGTTCTTC.

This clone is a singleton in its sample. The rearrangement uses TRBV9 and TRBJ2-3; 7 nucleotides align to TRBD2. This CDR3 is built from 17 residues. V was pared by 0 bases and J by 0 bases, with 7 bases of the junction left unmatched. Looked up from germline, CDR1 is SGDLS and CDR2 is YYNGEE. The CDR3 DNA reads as TGTGCCAGCAGCGTAGTGGCTAGCGGTTCTAGCACAGATACGCAGTATTTT. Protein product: CASSVVASGSSTDTQYF.

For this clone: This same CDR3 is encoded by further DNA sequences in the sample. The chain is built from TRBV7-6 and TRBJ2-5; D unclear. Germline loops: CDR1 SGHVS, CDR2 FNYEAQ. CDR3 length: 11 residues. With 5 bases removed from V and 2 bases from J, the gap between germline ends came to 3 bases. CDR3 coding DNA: TGTGCCAGCAGCCTTCAAGAGACCCAGTACTTC. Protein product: CASSLQETQYF.

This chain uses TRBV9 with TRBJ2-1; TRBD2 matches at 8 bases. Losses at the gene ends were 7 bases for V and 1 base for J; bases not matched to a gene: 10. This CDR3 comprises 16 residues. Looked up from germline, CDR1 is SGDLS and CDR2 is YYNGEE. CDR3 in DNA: TGTGCCAGCGCGGGGTCCGGGACTAGTTCCTACAATGAGCAGTTCTTC. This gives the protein CASAGSGTSSYNEQFF.

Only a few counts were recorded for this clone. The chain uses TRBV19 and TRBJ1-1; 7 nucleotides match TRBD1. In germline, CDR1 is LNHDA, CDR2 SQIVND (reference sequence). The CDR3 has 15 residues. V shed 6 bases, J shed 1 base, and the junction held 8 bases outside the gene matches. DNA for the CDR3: TGTGCCAGTAGAGATACGGGACAGAAGAACACTGAAGCTTTCTTT. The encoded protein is CASRDTGQKNTEAFF.

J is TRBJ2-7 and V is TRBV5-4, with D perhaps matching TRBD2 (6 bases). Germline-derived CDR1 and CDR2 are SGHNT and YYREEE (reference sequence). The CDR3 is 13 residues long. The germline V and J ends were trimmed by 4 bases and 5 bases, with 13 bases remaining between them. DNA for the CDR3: TGTGCCAGCAGCGCCCCGGGGGTCCACGAGCAGTACTTC. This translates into CASSAPGVHEQYF.

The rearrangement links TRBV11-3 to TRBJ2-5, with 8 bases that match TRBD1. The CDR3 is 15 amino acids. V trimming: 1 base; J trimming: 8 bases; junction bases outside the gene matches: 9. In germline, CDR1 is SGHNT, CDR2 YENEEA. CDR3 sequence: CASSLAADRVSTQYF. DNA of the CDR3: TGTGCCAGCAGCTTAGCTGCGGACAGGGTGTCTACCCAGTACTTC.

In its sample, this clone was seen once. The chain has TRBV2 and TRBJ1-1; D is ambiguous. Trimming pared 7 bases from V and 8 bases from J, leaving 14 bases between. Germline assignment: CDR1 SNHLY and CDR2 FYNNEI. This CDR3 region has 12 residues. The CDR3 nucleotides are TGTGCCAGCAAGGAGGAGATTTGGGAAGCTTTCTTT. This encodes CASKEEIWEAFF.

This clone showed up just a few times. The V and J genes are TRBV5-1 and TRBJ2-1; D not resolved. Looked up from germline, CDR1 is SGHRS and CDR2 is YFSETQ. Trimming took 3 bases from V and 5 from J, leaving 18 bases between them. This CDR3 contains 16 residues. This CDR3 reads CASSSIGMTPDNEQFF. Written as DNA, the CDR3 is TGCGCCAGCAGCTCGATTGGAATGACTCCCGACAATGAGCAGTTCTTC.